The T cell receptor beta chain described here comes from a study of PD-1 blockade in classical Hodgkin lymphoma. For the study at large: Nivolumab 3 mg/kg was given intravenously every 2 weeks.

Every patient was affected by relapse after autologous stem cell transplantation, while exposure to brentuximab vedotin was not uniform. A remark on this clone: Its target is not known.

The V end was cut by 6 bases, the J end by 2 bases, with 11 bases between. Per the germline V gene, CDR1 is MNHEY and CDR2 is SVGAGI. The CDR3 length is 14 residues. Libraries were prepared by immunoSEQ multiplex PCR; TCRdb keeps only in-frame clonotypes and omits some of them. The sample comprises about 13,000 clones, around 80% of which are singletons, and 24% rests with the top ten. Study-wide results and caveats: Exclusion was applied to patients who started nivolumab under 1 year after ASCT.

The TCR was taken from a human donor with classical Hodgkin lymphoma. The chain uses TRBV6-5 and TRBJ2-1; D gene uncertain. The specimen was peripheral blood mononuclear cells (PBMCs), collected at baseline. CDR3 bases: TGTGCCAGCAGAAAATCTGGTCCCTACAATGAGCAGTTCTTC. It translates to CASRKSGPYNEQFF.